Below, one T cell receptor beta chain is given with its context. Germline lookup yields CDR1 DFQATT and CDR2 SNEGSKA (reference sequence). The CDR3 is 11 residues long. The germline V and J ends were trimmed by 3 bases and 4 bases, with 6 bases remaining between them. The protocol was immunoSEQ multiplex PCR, while the TCRdb copy is restricted to in-frame clones and leaves out a portion. The top ten clones hold roughly 30% of a sample with about 84,000 clones, 83% of them seen once. This specimen comes from a study of blood T cell repertoires in COVID-19. Background on the study: Acute-phase and convalescent COVID-19 samples originated in the United States, Italy and Spain. Nucleic acid was either cDNA or gDNA, and it came from T cells, B-cell-depleted T cells, or PBMCs.

The source is a woman aged 80 or over with acute or convalescent COVID-19. Sequencing was done on a sample of peripheral blood. The chain joins TRBV20-1 to TRBJ1-2; unclear D gene. For the CDR3, the DNA is TGCAGTGCTAGGGAGGGCTATGGCTACACCTTC. It encodes CSAREGYGYTF.